This T cell receptor beta chain was retrieved from a study of identifying expanded T cells in peripheral blood (dated by TCRdb to 2018 to 2020). With respect to the entire study: Four technical replicates, made by sequencing separate aliquots from the same pool of genomic DNA, were compared pairwise.

The research as a whole found: The authors expected that over much longer intervals, such as months to years, biological variance in healthy repertoires might increase even further. The beta-binomial model significantly reduced the number of clones called differentially abundant and the false-positive rate across all healthy-donor time intervals. Roughly 1.2 differentially abundant clones were flagged by the binomial model between technical replicates, whereas about 15 and 19 were flagged over two weeks and four weeks, respectively. For all healthy donors, the variance in clone template counts between approximately 2-week samples rose significantly as total template count increased.

V loses 2 bases, J loses 8 bases, and the germline ends lie 21 bases apart. Reading from cysteine to phenylalanine, the CDR3 counts 16 amino acids. The entry retains the CDR3 DNA only, 48 bases that are in frame from base 1. CDR1 and CDR2 were assigned from the germline V gene as SGHTA and FQGTGA. A few counts support this clone. Its specific antigen is unknown. No qualities accompany the bases; no much larger clone lies one base away. TCRbeta CDR3 regions were profiled with the immunoSEQ Assay using bias-controlled multiplex PCR amplification of genomic DNA. As for the authors' bioinformatics: To quantify the absolute abundance of each unique TCRbeta CDR3 region, the sequences were collapsed and filtered. Differential abundance was tested with two models: a binomial (Fisher-equivalent) model and a beta-binomial model that adds time-dependent variance fitted from healthy donors. Clones with fewer than 5 combined templates were removed, and a clone was called differentially abundant if the clone's Benjamini-Hochberg FDR was below 0.01. Using the form v = (b*log(k)+a)^2, the beta-binomial variance was modeled as a function of the total template count across the two samples. Imported from immuneACCESS, the table was reduced by TCRdb to in-frame sequences with V and J called. These copies leave out some clones; in studies compared against another copy, an unresolved V gene accounts for under half, and the cause of the remainder is not known. Clone size and V and J calls were adopted from that table, with D and trimming inferred from the DNA. The sample table contains over 45,000 clones; only one count was recorded for around 86% of them. The ten biggest clones cover around a sixth of the sample.

No immune events, such as infections, were documented for the healthy donors during the collection period. Blood repertoires from healthy donors were used as a training cohort for calibrating time-dependent variance in a beta-binomial model of differential abundance of T-cell clones. The training cohort included approximately 10 healthy donors, of whom 3 were female and 7 were male. The donors were between roughly 25 and 64 years old, with an average age of roughly 40 years. Whole blood was collected from each healthy donor at three time points spaced about 14 days apart and obtained from a commercial supplier. Genomic DNA was extracted from unsorted whole blood for immunosequencing.

Recombination connected TRBV7-3 to TRBJ1-2; no confident D gene assignment can be made. The sequence came from a person between 18 and 75 years old in good health. The specimen sequenced was blood. The CDR3 region reads CASSLEPGRPGSGYTF. Read as DNA, the sequence is TGTGCCAGCAGCTTAGAACCCGGCAGGCCTGGTTCAGGCTACACCTTC.